Following are 4 T cell receptor beta chains from one sample sequenced in a study of cytomegalovirus exposure and HLA in healthy donors. Method: immunoSEQ multiplex PCR; TCRdb's copy keeps in-frame clones and lacks some. The sample has under 250,000 clones, about 90% seen once; the top ten hold around 11%. The sequencing sample was made of PBMCs. These receptors all stem from a man aged 18 to 29 in good health and CMV-seropositive.

This chain links TRBV5-1 with TRBJ2-3; tentatively, D is TRBD2 (6 bases). CDR1 is SGHRS, CDR2 YFSETQ, per germline. This CDR3 has 16 residues. Trimming pared 4 bases from V and 4 bases from J, leaving 19 bases between. CDR3 nucleotides: TGCGCCAGCAGCCAAGACCGGGATCGGAGGGCAGATACGCAGTATTTT. Translating gives CASSQDRDRRADTQYF.

This chain uses TRBV4-1 with TRBJ1-1, with D possibly TRBD1 on 5 matching bases. Germline loops: CDR1 MGHRA, CDR2 YSYEKL. Trimming pared 6 bases from V and 6 bases from J, leaving 17 bases between. The CDR3 runs 14 residues. The CDR3 spells CASSFYRGRPEAFF. CDR3 coding DNA: TGCGCCAGCAGTTTCTATCGGGGCCGCCCTGAAGCTTTCTTT.

This clone was observed many times. This sequence joins TRBV2 and TRBJ2-3, with TRBD2 matching 10 bases. This CDR3 contains 15 residues. From germline, CDR1 is SNHLY and CDR2 FYNNEI. With V trimmed by 4 bases and J by 5 bases, 6 bases remained unmatched. This CDR3 is CASSGASGSVDTQYF. In nucleotides, the CDR3 is TGTGCCAGCAGTGGAGCTAGCGGGAGCGTAGATACGCAGTATTTT.

The rearrangement links TRBV11-2 to TRBJ2-7; no reliable D call. Germline V gene sequence: CDR1 SGHAT, CDR2 FQNNGV. Trimming pared 1 base from V and 0 bases from J, leaving 10 bases between. This CDR3 is 15 amino acids long. This chain's CDR3 is CASSLAGLISYEQYF. The CDR3 DNA sequence: TGTGCCAGCAGCTTAGCTGGCCTAATCTCCTACGAGCAGTACTTC. The variable domain in full, completed from reference TRBV11-2 and TRBJ2-7, reads EAGVAQSPRYKIIEKRQSVAFWCNPISGHATLYWYQQILGQGPKLLIQFQNNGVVDDSQLPKDRFSAERLKGVDSTLKIQPAKLEDSAVYLCASSLAGLISYEQYFGPGTRLTVT.